The rows below give T cell receptor beta chains drawn from one sample of a study of T cells after yellow fever vaccination. One entry per CDR3 protein results from TCRdb running MiXCR on the 5' RACE reads. Of approximately 550,000 distinct CDR3 sequences in the sample, over 15% were seen once. The source was PBMCs, collected 15 days after the yellow fever booster vaccination. Receptor source: a man aged 25-45 years who received the YFV17D yellow fever vaccine. CDR3s leave out the opening cysteine and the closing phenylalanine or tryptophan. The D gene is left open where the match is weak.

V: TRBV12-3/TRBV12-4
D: .
J: TRBJ2-2
CDR3: ASRRVPTGELF

V: TRBV20-1
D: .
J: TRBJ1-2
CDR3: SARAGGSYT

V: TRBV3-1
D: TRBD2
J: TRBJ2-1
CDR3: ASSPHSSSGGGLKNEQF

V: TRBV7-3
D: TRBD1
J: TRBJ2-3
CDR3: ASSWGQGGFADTQY

V: TRBV6-7
D: .
J: TRBJ2-7
CDR3: ASSSRTVTTYEQY

V: TRBV7-2
D: .
J: TRBJ2-1
CDR3: ASSARDQRYNEQF

V: TRBV28
D: TRBD1
J: TRBJ2-7
CDR3: ASSIAPGQSYEQY

V: TRBV28
D: TRBD2
J: TRBJ2-7
CDR3: ASSFPGTSGPYEQY

V: TRBV3-1
D: TRBD2
J: TRBJ2-5
CDR3: ASSQRLAGVGETQY

V: TRBV27
D: TRBD2
J: TRBJ2-7
CDR3: ASSLSGSWTYEQY

V: TRBV5-5
D: TRBD1
J: TRBJ1-2
CDR3: ASSLEGAGYGYT

V: TRBV7-2
D: .
J: TRBJ2-5
CDR3: ASSRMGGVRETQY

V: TRBV24-1
D: TRBD1
J: TRBJ2-7
CDR3: ATSKGVARGPNQYEQY

V: TRBV5-1
D: .
J: TRBJ2-1
CDR3: ASSLDRDWNNEQF

V: TRBV6-5
D: TRBD2
J: TRBJ2-7
CDR3: ASSYERGNYEQY

V: TRBV14
D: .
J: TRBJ2-1
CDR3: ASSQESDNEQF

V: TRBV6-2/TRBV6-3
D: TRBD2
J: TRBJ2-7
CDR3: ASSHSGAQSEQY

V: TRBV29-1
D: .
J: TRBJ2-1
CDR3: SVEGTQGFNEQF

V: TRBV20-1
D: .
J: TRBJ2-1
CDR3: SARVASASSYNEQF

V: TRBV3-1
D: .
J: TRBJ2-7
CDR3: ASSHRGASYEQY

V: TRBV19
D: .
J: TRBJ2-1
CDR3: ASHSYGGPWF

V: TRBV12-3/TRBV12-4
D: TRBD1
J: TRBJ2-1
CDR3: ASGGFGRTGIYNEQF

V: TRBV12-3/TRBV12-4
D: TRBD1
J: TRBJ2-1
CDR3: ASGRTGVNEQF